This entry lists 11 T cell receptor beta chains sequenced from one sample in a study of identifying expanded T cells in peripheral blood. The table came from immunoSEQ multiplex PCR; TCRdb's copy has only in-frame clones and leaves some out. The repertoire includes about 110,000 clones, about 88% of them detected once, and around 8.3% sits in the top ten. The specimen was blood. The receptors were sampled from a person between 18 and 75 years old in good health.

This sequence joins TRBV5-1 and TRBJ1-2, with TRBD1 matching over 7 bases. The junction had 2 bases not matched to a gene; V was cut back by 0 bases and J by 0 bases. This CDR3 is 15 amino acids long. Germline CDR1 and CDR2: SGHRS and YFSETQ. Here the CDR3 reads CASSLGDSSNYGYTF. In DNA form, the CDR3 reads TGCGCCAGCAGCTTGGGGGACAGCTCTAACTATGGCTACACCTTC.

The chain joins TRBV27 to TRBJ2-1; TRBD1 might be the D (6 bases). With 6 bases removed from V and 5 bases from J, the gap between germline ends came to 8 bases. CDR1 is MNHEY, CDR2 SMNVEV, per germline (reference sequence). The CDR3 has 12 residues. CDR3 bases: TGTGCCAGCAGGGCAGGGGACAATGAGCAGTTCTTC. This sequence encodes CASRAGDNEQFF.

This chain joins TRBV4-1 and TRBJ2-7; perhaps TRBD2 as D (6 bases). This CDR3 has 17 residues. CDR1 is MGHRA and CDR2 is YSYEKL in the germline V gene. The ends were cut back, 2 bases at V and 2 bases at J, with 19 bases in the middle. The CDR3 region is CASSQSSIGGATYEQYF. The CDR3 DNA reads as TGCGCCAGCAGCCAATCATCTATCGGCGGGGCGACCTACGAGCAGTACTTC.

This sequence joins TRBV11-3 and TRBJ2-1; D remains unclear. The CDR3 length is 13 residues. Trimming removed 0 bases from V and 5 bases from J, with 5 bases in between. The V gene's germline CDR1 is SGHNT and CDR2 YENEEA. CDR3 DNA: TGTGCCAGCAGCTTAGATAGCAACAATGAGCAGTTCTTC. This sequence encodes CASSLDSNNEQFF. Filled out from reference TRBV11-3 and TRBJ2-1, the complete variable domain reads EAGVVQSPRYKIIEKKQPVAFWCNPISGHNTLYWYLQNLGQGPELLIRYENEEAVDDSQLPKDRFSAERLKGVDSTLKIQPAELGDSAVYLCASSLDSNNEQFFGPGTRLTVL.

The chain links TRBV4-2 to TRBJ2-2; no clear D gene. Trimming left V 0 bases short and J 6 bases short, with 5 bases between. The CDR3 contains 13 residues. Germline CDR1 is LGHNA and CDR2 is YNFKEQ. The CDR3 reads CASSQDGPGELFF. CDR3 DNA sequence: TGTGCCAGCAGCCAAGATGGGCCCGGGGAGCTGTTTTTT.

This chain connects TRBV6-5 to TRBJ1-2, with TRBD1 as a possible D gene (5 bases). Germline V gives CDR1 MNHEY, CDR2 SVGAGI. V lost 5 bases to trimming and J lost 2 bases, with 15 bases between them. This CDR3 contains 15 residues. The CDR3 loop is CASSRLAGTNYGYTF. The CDR3 nucleotides read TGTGCCAGCAGTCGACTTGCCGGGACCAACTATGGCTACACCTTC.

The chain carries TRBV19 and TRBJ1-2, with unresolved D. The CDR3 is 14 residues long. V shed 3 bases and J shed 3 bases, with 11 bases lying between them. The germline V gene encodes CDR1 LNHDA and CDR2 SQIVND (reference sequence). The CDR3 spells CASSIWGGDYGYTF. CDR3 nucleotides: TGTGCCAGTAGTATCTGGGGAGGAGACTATGGCTACACCTTC.

V and J are TRBV9 and TRBJ2-5; 7 positions match TRBD2. The CDR3 sequence is 14 residues long. CDR1 SGDLS and CDR2 YYNGEE come from the germline V gene. The J segment lost 5 bases and the V segment lost 0 bases, leaving 4 bases of the junction unmatched. The CDR3 DNA is TGTGCCAGCAGCGTAGGGAACGGGGGGGAGACCCAGTACTTC. This sequence encodes CASSVGNGGETQYF.

The rearrangement links TRBV11-2 to TRBJ2-5; 11 bases are a match to TRBD2. The V gene end was trimmed by 4 bases and the J gene end by 6 bases; junction bases not matched to a gene: 13. Germline V gives CDR1 SGHAT, CDR2 FQNNGV. CDR3 length: 17 amino acids. CDR3 protein: CASSSTSGSVASKTQYF. CDR3 nucleotides: TGTGCCAGCAGCTCCACTAGCGGGAGTGTCGCTTCGAAGACCCAGTACTTC.

This chain uses TRBV12-5 with TRBJ2-1; D is perhaps TRBD1 (6 bases). This CDR3 has 17 residues. Trimming took 1 base from V and 5 from J, leaving 18 bases between them. Germline V lookup: CDR1 LGHNT, CDR2 FRNRAP. This CDR3 reads CASGLGVTGIGDNEQFF. The CDR3 coding sequence is TGTGCTAGTGGTTTGGGTGTAACAGGGATTGGGGACAATGAGCAGTTCTTC.

V gene TRBV18 combines with J gene TRBJ2-1; 11 nucleotides align to TRBD1. The V gene's germline CDR1 is KGHSH and CDR2 LQKENI. The junction had 4 bases not matched to a gene; V was cut back by 3 bases and J by 6 bases. This CDR3 is 15 amino acids long. CDR3 in amino acids: CASSPPGTGGNEQFF. CDR3 nucleotide sequence: TGTGCCAGCTCACCCCCCGGGACAGGGGGCAATGAGCAGTTCTTC.